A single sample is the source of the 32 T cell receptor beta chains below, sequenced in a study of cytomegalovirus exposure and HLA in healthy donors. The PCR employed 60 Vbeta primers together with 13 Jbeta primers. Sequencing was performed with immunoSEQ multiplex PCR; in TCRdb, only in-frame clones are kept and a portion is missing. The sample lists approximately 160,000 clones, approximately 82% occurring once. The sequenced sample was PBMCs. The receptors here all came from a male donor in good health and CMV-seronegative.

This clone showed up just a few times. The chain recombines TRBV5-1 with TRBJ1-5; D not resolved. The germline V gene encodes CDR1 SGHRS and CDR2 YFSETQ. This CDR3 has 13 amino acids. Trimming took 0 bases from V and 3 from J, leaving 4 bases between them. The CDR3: CASSLGPNQPQHF. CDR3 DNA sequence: TGCGCCAGCAGCTTGGGGCCCAATCAGCCCCAGCATTTT.

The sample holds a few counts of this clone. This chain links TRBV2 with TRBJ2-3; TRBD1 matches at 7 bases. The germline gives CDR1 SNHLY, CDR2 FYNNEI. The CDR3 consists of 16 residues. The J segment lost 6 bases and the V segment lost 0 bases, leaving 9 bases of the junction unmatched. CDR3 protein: CASSEAVAGGQDTQYF. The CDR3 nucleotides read TGTGCCAGCAGTGAAGCCGTGGCAGGGGGTCAGGATACGCAGTATTTT.

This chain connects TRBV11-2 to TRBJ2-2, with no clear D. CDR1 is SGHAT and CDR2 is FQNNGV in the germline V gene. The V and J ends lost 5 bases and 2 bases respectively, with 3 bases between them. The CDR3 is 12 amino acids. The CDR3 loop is CASSLNTGELFF. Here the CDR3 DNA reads TGTGCCAGCAGCCTAAACACCGGGGAGCTGTTTTTT.

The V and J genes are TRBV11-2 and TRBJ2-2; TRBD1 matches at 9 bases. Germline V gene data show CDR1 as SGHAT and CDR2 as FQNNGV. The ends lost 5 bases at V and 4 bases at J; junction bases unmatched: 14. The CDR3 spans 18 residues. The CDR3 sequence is CASSPFRTGGAGTGELFF. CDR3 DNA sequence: TGTGCCAGCAGCCCCTTCCGTACAGGGGGCGCCGGCACCGGGGAGCTGTTTTTT.

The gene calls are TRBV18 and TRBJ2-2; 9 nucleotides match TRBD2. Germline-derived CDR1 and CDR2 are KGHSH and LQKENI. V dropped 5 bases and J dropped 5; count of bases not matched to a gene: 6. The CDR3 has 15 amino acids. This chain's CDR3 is CASSKLGLATGELFF. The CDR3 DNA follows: TGTGCCAGCTCAAAATTGGGACTAGCAACCGGGGAGCTGTTTTTT.

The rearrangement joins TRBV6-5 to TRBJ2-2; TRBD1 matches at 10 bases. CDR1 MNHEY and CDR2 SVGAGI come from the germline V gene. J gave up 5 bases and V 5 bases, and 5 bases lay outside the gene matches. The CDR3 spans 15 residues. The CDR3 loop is CASSRQGATTGELFF. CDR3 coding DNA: TGTGCCAGCAGTCGACAGGGGGCAACGACCGGGGAGCTGTTTTTT.

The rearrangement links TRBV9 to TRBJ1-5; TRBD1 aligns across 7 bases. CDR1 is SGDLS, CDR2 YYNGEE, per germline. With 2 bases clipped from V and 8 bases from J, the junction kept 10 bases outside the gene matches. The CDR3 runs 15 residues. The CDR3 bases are TGTGCCAGCAGCGTTTCTTTAGGGGGCGCGGAGCCCCAGCATTTT. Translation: CASSVSLGGAEPQHF.

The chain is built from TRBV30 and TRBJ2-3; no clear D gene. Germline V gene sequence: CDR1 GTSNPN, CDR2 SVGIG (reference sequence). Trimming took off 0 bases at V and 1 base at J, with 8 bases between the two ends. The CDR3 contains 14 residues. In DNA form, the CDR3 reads TGTGCCTGGAGTGTATCCCTCGGCACAGATACGCAGTATTTT. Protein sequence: CAWSVSLGTDTQYF.

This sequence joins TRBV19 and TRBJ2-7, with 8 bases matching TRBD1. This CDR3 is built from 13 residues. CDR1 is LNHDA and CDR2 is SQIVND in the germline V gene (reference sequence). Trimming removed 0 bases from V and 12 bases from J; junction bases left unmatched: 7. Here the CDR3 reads CASSIDGSGQAYF. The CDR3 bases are TGTGCCAGTAGTATAGACGGTTCGGGACAGGCGTACTTC.

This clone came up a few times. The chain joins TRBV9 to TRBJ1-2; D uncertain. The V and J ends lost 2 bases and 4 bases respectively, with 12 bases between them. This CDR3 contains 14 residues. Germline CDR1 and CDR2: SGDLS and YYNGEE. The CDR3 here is CASSVRLGSYGYTF. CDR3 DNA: TGTGCCAGCAGCGTTCGGCTGGGCTCCTATGGCTACACCTTC.

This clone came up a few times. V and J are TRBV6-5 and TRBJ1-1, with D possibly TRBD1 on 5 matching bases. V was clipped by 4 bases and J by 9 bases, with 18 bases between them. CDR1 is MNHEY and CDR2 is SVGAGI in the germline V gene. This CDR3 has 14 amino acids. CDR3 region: CASSSQNRAGKAFF. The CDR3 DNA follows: TGTGCCAGCAGTTCCCAAAATCGAGCAGGGAAAGCTTTCTTT.

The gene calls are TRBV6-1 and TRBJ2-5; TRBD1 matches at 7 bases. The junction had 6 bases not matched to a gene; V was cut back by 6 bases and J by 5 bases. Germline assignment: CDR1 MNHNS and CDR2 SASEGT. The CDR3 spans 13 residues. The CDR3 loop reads CASRYRGDETQYF. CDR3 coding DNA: TGTGCCAGCAGATACAGGGGAGATGAGACCCAGTACTTC.

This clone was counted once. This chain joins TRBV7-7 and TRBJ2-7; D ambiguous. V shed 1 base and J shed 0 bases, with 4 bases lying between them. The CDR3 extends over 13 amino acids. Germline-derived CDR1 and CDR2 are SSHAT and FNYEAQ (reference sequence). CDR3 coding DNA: TGTGCCAGCAGCTTAGACACCTCCTACGAGCAGTACTTC. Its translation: CASSLDTSYEQYF.

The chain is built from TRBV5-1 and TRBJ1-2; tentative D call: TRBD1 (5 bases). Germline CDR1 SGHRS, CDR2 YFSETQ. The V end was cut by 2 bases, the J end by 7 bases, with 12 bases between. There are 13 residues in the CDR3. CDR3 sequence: CASSFLGLRGYTF. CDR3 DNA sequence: TGCGCCAGCAGCTTTCTGGGGCTTCGTGGCTACACCTTC.

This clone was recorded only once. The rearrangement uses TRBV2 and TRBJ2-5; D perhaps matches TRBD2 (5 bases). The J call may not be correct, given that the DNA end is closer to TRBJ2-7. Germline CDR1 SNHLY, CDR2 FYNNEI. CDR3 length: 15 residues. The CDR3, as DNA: TGTGCCAGCAGGGGCCCCTCGACTACTTCCTACGAGCAGTACTTC. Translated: CASRGPSTTSYEQYF.

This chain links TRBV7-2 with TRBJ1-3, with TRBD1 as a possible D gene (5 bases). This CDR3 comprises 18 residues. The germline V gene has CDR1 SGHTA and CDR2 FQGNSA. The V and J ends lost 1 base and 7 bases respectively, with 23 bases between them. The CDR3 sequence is CASSLVVNSGETSNTIYF. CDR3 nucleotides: TGTGCCAGCAGCTTAGTGGTTAATTCGGGGGAGACTTCCAACACCATATATTTT.

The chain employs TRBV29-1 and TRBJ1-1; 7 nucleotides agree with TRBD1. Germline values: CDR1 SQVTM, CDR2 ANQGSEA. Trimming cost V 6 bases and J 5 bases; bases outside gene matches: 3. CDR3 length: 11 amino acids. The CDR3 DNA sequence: TGCAGCGTGACAGGGCTGACTGAAGCTTTCTTT. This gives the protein CSVTGLTEAFF.

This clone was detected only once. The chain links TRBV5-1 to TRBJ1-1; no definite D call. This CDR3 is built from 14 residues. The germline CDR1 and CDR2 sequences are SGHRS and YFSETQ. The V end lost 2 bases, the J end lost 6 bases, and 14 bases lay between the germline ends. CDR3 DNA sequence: TGCGCCAGCAGCTTAAGCCCCAGAGGCGCTGAAGCTTTCTTT. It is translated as CASSLSPRGAEAFF.

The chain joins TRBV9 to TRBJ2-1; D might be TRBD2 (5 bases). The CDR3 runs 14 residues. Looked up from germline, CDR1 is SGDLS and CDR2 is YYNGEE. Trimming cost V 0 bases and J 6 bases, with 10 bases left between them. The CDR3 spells CASSVDFGSNEQFF. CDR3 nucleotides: TGTGCCAGCAGCGTAGATTTTGGGAGCAATGAGCAGTTCTTC.

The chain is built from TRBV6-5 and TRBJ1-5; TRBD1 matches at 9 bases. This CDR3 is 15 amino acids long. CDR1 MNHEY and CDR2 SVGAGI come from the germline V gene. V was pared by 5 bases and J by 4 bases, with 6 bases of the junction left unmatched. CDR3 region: CASSPLGQGNQPQHF. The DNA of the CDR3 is TGTGCCAGCAGTCCCCTGGGACAGGGAAATCAGCCCCAGCATTTT.

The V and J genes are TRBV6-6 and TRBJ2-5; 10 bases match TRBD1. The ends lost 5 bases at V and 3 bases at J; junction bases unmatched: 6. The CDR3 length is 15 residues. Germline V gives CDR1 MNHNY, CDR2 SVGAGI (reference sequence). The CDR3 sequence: CASSPGTGAKETQYF. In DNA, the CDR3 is TGTGCCAGCAGTCCCGGGACAGGGGCCAAAGAGACCCAGTACTTC.

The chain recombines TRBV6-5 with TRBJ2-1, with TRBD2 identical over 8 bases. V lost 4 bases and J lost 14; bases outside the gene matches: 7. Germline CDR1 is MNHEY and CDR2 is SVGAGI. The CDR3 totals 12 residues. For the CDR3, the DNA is TGTGCCAGCAGTTTCCGGGGCGGGGGGAAGTTCTTC. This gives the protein CASSFRGGGKFF.

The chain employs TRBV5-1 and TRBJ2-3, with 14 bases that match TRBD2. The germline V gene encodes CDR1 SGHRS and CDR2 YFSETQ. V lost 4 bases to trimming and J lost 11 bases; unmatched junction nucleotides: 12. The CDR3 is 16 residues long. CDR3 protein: CASSPGTSGSLRGQYF. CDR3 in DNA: TGCGCCAGCAGCCCCGGGACTAGCGGGAGTCTGCGGGGGCAGTATTTT.

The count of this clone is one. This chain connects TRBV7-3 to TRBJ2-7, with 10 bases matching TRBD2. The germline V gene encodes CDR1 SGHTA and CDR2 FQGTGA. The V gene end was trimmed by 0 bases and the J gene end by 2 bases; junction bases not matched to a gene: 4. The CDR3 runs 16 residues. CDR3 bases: TGTGCCAGCAGCTTAACAAGTAGCGGGAGGCCCTACGAGCAGTACTTC. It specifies CASSLTSSGRPYEQYF.

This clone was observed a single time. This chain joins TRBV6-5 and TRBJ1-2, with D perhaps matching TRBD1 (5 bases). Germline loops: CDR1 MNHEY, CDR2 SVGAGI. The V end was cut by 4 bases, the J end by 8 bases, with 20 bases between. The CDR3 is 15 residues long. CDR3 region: CASSLEGTSVTGYTF. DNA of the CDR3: TGTGCCAGCAGTTTGGAGGGGACGTCCGTGACGGGCTACACCTTC.

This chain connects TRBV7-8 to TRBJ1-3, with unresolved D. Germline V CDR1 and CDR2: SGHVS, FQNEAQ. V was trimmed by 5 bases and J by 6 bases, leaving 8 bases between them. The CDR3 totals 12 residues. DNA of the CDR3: TGTGCCAGCAGCCCTACCTCAAACACCATATATTTT. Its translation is CASSPTSNTIYF.

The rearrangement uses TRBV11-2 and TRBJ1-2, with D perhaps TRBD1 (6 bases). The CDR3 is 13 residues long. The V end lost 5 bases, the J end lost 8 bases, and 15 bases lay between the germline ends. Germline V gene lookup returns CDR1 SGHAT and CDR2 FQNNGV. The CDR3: CASSPVTGPGYTF. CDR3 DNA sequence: TGTGCCAGCAGCCCGGTGACAGGCCCAGGCTACACCTTC. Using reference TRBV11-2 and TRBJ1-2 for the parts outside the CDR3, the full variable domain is EAGVAQSPRYKIIEKRQSVAFWCNPISGHATLYWYQQILGQGPKLLIQFQNNGVVDDSQLPKDRFSAERLKGVDSTLKIQPAKLEDSAVYLCASSPVTGPGYTFGSGTRLTVV.

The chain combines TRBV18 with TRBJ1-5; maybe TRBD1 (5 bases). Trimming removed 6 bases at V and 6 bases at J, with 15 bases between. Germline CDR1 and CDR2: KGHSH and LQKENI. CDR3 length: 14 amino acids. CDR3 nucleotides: TGTGCCAGCTCGGAAGGGGCGCAGGGTCAGCCCCAGCATTTT. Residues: CASSEGAQGQPQHF. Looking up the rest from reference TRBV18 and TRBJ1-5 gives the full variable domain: NAGVMQNPRHLVRRRGQEARLRCSPMKGHSHVYWYRQLPEEGLKFMVYLQKENIIDESGMPKERFSAEFPKEGPSILRIQQVVRGDSAAYFCASSEGAQGQPQHFGDGTRLSIL.

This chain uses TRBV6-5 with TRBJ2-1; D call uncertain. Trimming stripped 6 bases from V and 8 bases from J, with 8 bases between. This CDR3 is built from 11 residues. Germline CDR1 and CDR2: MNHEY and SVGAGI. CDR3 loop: CASRQTDEQFF. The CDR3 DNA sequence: TGTGCCAGCAGGCAAACAGATGAGCAGTTCTTC.

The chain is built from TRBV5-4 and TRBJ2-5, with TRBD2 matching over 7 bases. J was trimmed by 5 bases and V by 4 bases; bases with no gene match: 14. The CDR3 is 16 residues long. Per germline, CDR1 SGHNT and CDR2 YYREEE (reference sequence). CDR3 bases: TGTGCCAGCAGCAAATCTAGCGGAGGGGCCCTTGAGACCCAGTACTTC. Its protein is CASSKSSGGALETQYF.

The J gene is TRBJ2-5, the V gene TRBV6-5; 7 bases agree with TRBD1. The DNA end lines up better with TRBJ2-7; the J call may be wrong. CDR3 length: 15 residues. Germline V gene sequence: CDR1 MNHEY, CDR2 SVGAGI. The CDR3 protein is CASSYDQPGGYEQYF. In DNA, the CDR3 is TGTGCCAGCAGTTACGATCAGCCAGGGGGATACGAGCAGTACTTC.

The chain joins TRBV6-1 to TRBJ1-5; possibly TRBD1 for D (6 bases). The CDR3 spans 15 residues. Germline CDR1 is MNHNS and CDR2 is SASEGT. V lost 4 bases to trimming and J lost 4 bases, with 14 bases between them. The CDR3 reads CASSAEDRPNQPQHF. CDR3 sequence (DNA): TGTGCCAGCAGTGCCGAAGACAGGCCGAATCAGCCCCAGCATTTT.